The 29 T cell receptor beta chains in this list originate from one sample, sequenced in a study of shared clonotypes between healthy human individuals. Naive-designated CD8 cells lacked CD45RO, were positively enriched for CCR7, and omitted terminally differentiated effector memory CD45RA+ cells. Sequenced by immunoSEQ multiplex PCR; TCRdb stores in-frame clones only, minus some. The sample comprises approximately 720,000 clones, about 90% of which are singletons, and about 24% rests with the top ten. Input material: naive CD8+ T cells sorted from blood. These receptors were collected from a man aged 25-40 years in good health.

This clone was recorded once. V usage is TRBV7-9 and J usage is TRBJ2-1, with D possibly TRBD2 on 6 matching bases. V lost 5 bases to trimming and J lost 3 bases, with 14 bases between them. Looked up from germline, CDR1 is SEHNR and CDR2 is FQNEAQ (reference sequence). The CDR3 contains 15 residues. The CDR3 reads CASSPRGGNYNEQFF. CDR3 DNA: TGTGCCAGCAGCCCCCGTGGCGGGAACTACAATGAGCAGTTCTTC.

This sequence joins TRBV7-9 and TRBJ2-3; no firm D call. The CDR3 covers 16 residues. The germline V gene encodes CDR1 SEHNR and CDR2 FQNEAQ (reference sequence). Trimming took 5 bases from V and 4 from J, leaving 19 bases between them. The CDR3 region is CASSPRLGFGADTQYF. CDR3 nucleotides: TGTGCCAGCAGCCCCCGTTTGGGGTTTGGGGCAGATACGCAGTATTTT.

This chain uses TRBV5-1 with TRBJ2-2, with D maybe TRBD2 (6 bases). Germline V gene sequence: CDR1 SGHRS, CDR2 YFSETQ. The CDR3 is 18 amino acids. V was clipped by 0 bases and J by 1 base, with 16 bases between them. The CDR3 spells CASSLAWEATVNTGELFF. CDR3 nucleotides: TGCGCCAGCAGCTTGGCTTGGGAGGCCACGGTGAACACCGGGGAGCTGTTTTTT.

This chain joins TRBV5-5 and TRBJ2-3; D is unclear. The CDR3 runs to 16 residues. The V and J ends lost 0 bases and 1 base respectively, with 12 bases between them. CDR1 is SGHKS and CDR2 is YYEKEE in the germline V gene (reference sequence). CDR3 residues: CASSLDVEVRTDTQYF. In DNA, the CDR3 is TGTGCCAGCAGCTTGGACGTAGAGGTCCGCACAGATACGCAGTATTTT.

CDR3 in DNA: TGCGCCAGCACGATTCTAGCGGGAGCTGGCGAGCAGTACTTC. The encoded protein is CASTILAGAGEQYF. The J gene is TRBJ2-7, the V gene TRBV4-1, with 10 bases matching TRBD2. This CDR3 comprises 14 residues. The V segment lost 7 bases and the J segment 6 bases; nucleotides outside the gene matches: 9. The V gene's germline CDR1 is MGHRA and CDR2 YSYEKL.

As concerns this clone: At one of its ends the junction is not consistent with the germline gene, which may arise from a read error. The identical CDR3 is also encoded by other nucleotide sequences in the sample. CDR3 coding DNA: TGCGCCAGCAGTTTACTAGCGGGAGGGGGAGAGCAGTACTTC. Its translation: CASSLLAGGGEQYF. This chain uses TRBV28 with TRBJ2-7, with TRBD2 matching 13 bases. The CDR3 consists of 14 residues. Per germline, CDR1 MDHEN and CDR2 SYDVKM.

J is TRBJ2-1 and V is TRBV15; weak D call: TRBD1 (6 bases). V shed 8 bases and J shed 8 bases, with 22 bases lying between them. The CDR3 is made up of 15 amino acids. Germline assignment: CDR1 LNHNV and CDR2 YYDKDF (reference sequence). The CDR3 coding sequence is TGTGCCACCCGGAAGATCACCGACAGGCGCTATGAGCAGTTCTTC. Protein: CATRKITDRRYEQFF.

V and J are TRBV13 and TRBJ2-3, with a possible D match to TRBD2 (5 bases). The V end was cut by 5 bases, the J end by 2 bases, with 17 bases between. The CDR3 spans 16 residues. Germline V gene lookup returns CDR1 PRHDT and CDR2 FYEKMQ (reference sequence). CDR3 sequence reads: CASSPPGVRATDTQYF. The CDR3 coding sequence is TGTGCCAGCAGCCCCCCCGGGGTGAGGGCCACAGATACGCAGTATTTT.

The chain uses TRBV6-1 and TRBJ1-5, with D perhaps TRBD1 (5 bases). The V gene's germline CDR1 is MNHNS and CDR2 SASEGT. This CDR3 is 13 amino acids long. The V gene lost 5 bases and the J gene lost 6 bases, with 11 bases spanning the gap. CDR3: CASSQGRGQPQHF. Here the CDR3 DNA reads TGTGCCAGCAGTCAGGGTCGCGGTCAGCCCCAGCATTTT.

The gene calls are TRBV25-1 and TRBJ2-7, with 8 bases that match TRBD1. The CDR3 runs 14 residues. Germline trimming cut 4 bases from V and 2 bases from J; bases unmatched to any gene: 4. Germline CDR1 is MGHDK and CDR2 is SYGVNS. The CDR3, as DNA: TGTGCCAGCAGTGCGACAGGGGCCACCTACGAGCAGTACTTC. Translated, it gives CASSATGATYEQYF.

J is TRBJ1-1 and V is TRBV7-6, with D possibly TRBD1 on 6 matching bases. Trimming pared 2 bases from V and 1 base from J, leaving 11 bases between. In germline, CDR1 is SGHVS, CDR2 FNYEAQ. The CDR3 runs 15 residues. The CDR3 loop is CASSLRQGTNTEAFF. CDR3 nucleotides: TGTGCCAGCAGCTTACGGCAGGGGACGAACACTGAAGCTTTCTTT.

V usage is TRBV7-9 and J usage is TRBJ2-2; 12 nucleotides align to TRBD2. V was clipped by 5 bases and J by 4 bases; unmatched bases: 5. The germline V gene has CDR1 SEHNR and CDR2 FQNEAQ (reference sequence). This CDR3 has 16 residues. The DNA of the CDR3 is TGTGCCAGCAGCCCCCCGACTAGCGGGGGCACCGGGGAGCTGTTTTTT. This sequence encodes CASSPPTSGGTGELFF. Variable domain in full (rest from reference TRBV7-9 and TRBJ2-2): DTGVSQNPRHKITKRGQNVTFRCDPISEHNRLYWYRQTLGQGPEFLTYFQNEAQLEKSRLLSDRFSAERPKGSFSTLEIQRTEQGDSAMYLCASSPPTSGGTGELFFGEGSRLTVL.

Written as DNA, the CDR3 is TGTGCCAGCAGTTCCGGAGGTAGGGACAATGAGCAGTTCTTC. The encoded protein is CASSSGGRDNEQFF. The V gene is TRBV11-2, the J gene TRBJ2-1, with TRBD2 as a possible D gene (5 bases). The V end was cut by 6 bases, the J end by 5 bases, with 14 bases between. CDR1 SGHAT and CDR2 FQNNGV come from the germline V gene. This CDR3 has 14 residues. Variable domain in full (rest from reference TRBV11-2 and TRBJ2-1): EAGVAQSPRYKIIEKRQSVAFWCNPISGHATLYWYQQILGQGPKLLIQFQNNGVVDDSQLPKDRFSAERLKGVDSTLKIQPAKLEDSAVYLCASSSGGRDNEQFFGPGTRLTVL.

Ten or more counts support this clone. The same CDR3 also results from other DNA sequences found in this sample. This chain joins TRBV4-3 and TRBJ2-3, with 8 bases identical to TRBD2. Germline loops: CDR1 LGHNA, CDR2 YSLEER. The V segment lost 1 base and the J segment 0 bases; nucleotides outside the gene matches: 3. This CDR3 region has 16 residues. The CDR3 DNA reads TGCGCCAGCAGCCAAGCACCTAGCGGGAGCACAGATACGCAGTATTTT. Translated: CASSQAPSGSTDTQYF.

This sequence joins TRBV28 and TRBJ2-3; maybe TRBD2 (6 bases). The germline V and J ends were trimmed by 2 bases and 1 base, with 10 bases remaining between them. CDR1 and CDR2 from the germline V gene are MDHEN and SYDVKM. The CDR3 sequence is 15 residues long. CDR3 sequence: CASSLRLEGTDTQYF. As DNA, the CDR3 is TGTGCCAGCAGTTTAAGACTAGAGGGCACAGATACGCAGTATTTT. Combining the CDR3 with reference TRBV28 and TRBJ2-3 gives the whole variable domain DVKVTQSSRYLVKRTGEKVFLECVQDMDHENMFWYRQDPGLGLRLIYFSYDVKMKEKGDIPEGYSVSREKKERFSLILESASTNQTSMYLCASSLRLEGTDTQYFGPGTRLTVL.

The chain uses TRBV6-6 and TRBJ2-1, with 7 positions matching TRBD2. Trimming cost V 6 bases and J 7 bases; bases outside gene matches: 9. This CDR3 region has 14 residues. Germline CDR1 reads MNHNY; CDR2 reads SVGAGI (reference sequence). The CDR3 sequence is CASSHRGLGNEQFF. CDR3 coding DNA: TGTGCCAGCAGCCACCGAGGACTAGGGAATGAGCAGTTCTTC.

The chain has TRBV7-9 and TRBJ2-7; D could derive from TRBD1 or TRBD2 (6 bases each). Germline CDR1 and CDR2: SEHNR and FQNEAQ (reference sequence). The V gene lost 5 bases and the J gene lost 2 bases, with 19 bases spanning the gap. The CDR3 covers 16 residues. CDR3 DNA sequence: TGTGCCAGCAGCATCACGATGAGGGGGGCGACCTACGAGCAGTACTTC. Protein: CASSITMRGATYEQYF.

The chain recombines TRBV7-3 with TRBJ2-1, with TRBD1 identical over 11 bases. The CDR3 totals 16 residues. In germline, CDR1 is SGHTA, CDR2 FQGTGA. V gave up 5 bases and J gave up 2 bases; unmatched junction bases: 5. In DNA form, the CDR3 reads TGTGCCAGCAGCATCCGGACAGGGGGCCCCTACAATGAGCAGTTCTTC. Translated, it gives CASSIRTGGPYNEQFF.

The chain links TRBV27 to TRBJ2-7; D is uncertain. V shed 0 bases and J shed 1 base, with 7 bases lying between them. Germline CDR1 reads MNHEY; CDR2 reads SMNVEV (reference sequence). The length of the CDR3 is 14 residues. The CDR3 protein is CASSLSYSSYEQYF. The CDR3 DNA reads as TGTGCCAGCAGTTTATCATATTCATCCTACGAGCAGTACTTC.

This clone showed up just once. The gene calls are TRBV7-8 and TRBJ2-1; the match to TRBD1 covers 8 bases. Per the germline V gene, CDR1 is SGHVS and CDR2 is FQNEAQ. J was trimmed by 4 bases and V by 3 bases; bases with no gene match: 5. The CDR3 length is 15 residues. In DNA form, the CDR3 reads TGTGCCAGCAGCTTCGACAGGGGTGGTTACAATGAGCAGTTCTTC. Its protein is CASSFDRGGYNEQFF. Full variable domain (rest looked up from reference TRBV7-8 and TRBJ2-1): GAGVSQSPRYKVAKRGQDVALRCDPISGHVSLFWYQQALGQGPEFLTYFQNEAQLDKSGLPSDRFFAERPEGSVSTLKIQRTQQEDSAVYLCASSFDRGGYNEQFFGPGTRLTVL.

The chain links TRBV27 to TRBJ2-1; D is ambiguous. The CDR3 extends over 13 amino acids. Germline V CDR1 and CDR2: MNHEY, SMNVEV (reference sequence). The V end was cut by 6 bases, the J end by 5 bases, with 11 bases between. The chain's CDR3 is CASRPRGDNEQFF. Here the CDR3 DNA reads TGTGCCAGCAGACCACGAGGAGACAATGAGCAGTTCTTC.

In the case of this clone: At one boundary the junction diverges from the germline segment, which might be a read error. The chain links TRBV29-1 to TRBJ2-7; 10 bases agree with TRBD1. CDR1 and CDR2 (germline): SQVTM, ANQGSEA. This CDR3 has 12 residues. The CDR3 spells CSIDRGLGEQYF. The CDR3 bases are TGCAGCATTGACAGGGGGCTGGGCGAGCAGTACTTC.

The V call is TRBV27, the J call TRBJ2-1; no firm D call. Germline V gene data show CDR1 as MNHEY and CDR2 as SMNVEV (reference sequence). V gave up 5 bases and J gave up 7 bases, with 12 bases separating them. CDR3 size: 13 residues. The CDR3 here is CASSPPSGNEQFF. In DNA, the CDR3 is TGTGCCAGCAGTCCCCCCAGTGGGAATGAGCAGTTCTTC.

The CDR3 loop is CASRQFQETQYF. CDR3 nucleotides: TGTGCCAGCAGGCAATTTCAAGAGACCCAGTACTTC. This chain connects TRBV2 to TRBJ2-5; D remains unclear. V shed 6 bases and J shed 2 bases, with 7 bases lying between them. Looked up from germline, CDR1 is SNHLY and CDR2 is FYNNEI. The CDR3 is 12 amino acids.

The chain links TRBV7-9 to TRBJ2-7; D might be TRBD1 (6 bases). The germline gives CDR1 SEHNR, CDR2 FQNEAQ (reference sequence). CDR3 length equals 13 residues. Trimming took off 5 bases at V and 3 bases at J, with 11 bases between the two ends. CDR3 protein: CASSLSGVYEQYF. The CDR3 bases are TGTGCCAGCAGCCTATCAGGGGTCTACGAGCAGTACTTC. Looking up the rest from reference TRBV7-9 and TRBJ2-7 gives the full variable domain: DTGVSQNPRHKITKRGQNVTFRCDPISEHNRLYWYRQTLGQGPEFLTYFQNEAQLEKSRLLSDRFSAERPKGSFSTLEIQRTEQGDSAMYLCASSLSGVYEQYFGPGTRLTVT.

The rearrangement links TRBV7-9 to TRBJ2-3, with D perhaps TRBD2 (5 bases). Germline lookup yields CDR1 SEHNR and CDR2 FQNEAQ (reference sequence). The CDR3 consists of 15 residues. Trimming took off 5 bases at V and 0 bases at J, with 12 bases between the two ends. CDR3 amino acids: CASSPPWTSTDTQYF. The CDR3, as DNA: TGTGCCAGCAGCCCCCCTTGGACTAGCACAGATACGCAGTATTTT.

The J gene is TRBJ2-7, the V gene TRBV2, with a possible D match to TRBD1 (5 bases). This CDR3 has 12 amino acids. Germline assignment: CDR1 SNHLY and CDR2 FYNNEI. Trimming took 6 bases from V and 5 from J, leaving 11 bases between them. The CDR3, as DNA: TGTGCCAGCAGAGGCAGGGTCCACGAGCAGTACTTC. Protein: CASRGRVHEQYF.

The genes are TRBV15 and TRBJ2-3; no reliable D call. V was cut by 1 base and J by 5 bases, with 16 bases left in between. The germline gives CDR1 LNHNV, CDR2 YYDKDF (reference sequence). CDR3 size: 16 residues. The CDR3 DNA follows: TGTGCCACCAGCAGAGTCGGAAACCGCGTGGTAGATACGCAGTATTTT. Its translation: CATSRVGNRVVDTQYF.

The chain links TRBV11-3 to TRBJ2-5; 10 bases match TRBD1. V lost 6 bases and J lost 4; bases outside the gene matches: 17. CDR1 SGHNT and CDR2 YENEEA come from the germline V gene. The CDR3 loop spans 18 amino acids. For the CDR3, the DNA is TGTGCCAGCAGTAAACCGGGACAGGGGCCCAAAGGGAGAGAGACCCAGTACTTC. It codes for CASSKPGQGPKGRETQYF.